The TCR beta chain described here comes from a study of technical replicates of blood from several donors. The method was immunoSEQ multiplex PCR; TCRdb's version includes in-frame clones alone and lacks a portion of them. The data show some 74,000 clones, nearly 97% seen once. Sequencing input: T cells isolated from PBMCs. The receptor's source is a human donor in good health.

CDR3 protein: CASSFSGEQFF. As DNA, the CDR3 is TGTGCCAGCAGTTTCAGCGGTGAGCAGTTCTTC. J is TRBJ2-1 and V is TRBV28, with D tentatively TRBD2 (5 bases). The CDR3 is 11 amino acids. Germline V gene data show CDR1 as MDHEN and CDR2 as SYDVKM. V lost 3 bases, J lost 9 bases, and 6 bases lay in between.